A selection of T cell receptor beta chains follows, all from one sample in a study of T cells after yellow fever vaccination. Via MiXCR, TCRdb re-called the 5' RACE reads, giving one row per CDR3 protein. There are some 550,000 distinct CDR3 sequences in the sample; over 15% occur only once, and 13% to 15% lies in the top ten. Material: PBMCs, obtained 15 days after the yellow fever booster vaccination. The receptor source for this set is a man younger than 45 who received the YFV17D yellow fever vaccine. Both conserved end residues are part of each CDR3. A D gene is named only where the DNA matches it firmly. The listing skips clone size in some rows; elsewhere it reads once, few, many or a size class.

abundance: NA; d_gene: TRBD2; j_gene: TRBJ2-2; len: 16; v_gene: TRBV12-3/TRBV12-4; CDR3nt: TGTGCCAGCAGTTTGGGACTAGCGGGAGTGGCCGGGGAGCTGTTTTTT; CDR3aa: CASSLGLAGVAGELFF
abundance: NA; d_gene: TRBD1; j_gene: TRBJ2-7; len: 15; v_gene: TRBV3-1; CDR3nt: TGTGCCAGCAGCCAAGCGTGGGACAGGGACTACGAGCAGTACTTC; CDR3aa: CASSQAWDRDYEQYF
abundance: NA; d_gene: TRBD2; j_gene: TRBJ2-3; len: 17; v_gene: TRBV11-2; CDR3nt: TGTGCCAGCAGCTTAACCTTTGAACTAGCGGCCAATTGGGGGCAGTATTTT; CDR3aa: CASSLTFELAANWGQYF
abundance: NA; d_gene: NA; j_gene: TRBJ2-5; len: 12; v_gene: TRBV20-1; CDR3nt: TGCAGTGCTTGCAGGGTCCAAGAGACCCAGTACTTC; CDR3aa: CSACRVQETQYF
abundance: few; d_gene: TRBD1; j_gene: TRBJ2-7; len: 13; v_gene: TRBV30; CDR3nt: TGTGCCGGACAGACAGGGGGCAATTACGAGCAGTACTTC; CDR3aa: CAGQTGGNYEQYF
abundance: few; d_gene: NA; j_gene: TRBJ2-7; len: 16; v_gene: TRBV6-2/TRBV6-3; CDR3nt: TGTGCCAGCAGTTACTCGAGACAGCACCTTTCCTACGAGCAGTACTTC; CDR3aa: CASSYSRQHLSYEQYF
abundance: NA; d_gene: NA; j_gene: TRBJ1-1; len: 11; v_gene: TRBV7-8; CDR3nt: TGTGCCAGCAGCTGGAGGACTGAAGCTTTCTTT; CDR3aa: CASSWRTEAFF
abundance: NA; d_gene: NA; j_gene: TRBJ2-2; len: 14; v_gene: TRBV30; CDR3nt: TGTGCCGGATCCCGGACTCTGAACACCGGGGAGCTGTTTTTT; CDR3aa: CAGSRTLNTGELFF
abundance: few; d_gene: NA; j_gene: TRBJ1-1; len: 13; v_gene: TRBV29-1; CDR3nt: TGCAGCGTAACAGGGCCCTGGGTCACTGAAGCTTTCTTT; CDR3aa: CSVTGPWVTEAFF
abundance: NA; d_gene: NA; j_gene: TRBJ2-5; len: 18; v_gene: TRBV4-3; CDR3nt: TGCGCCAGCAGCCATTCCCCCCACGGGACTCCGCAGGGAGAGACCCAGTACTTC; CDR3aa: CASSHSPHGTPQGETQYF
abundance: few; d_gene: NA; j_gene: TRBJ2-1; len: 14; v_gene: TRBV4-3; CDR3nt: TGCGCCAGCAGCCAATACCTTGGACCTAACCAGCAGTTCTTC; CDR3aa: CASSQYLGPNQQFF
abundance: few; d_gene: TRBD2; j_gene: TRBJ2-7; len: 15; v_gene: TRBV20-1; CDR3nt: TGCAGTGCCATTGGGACTAGCGGGACCAACTACGAGCAGTACTTC; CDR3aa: CSAIGTSGTNYEQYF
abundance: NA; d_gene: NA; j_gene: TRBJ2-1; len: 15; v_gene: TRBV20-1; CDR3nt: TGCAGTGCTAGAGATCTTCACTCTAGCGCCAATGAGCAGTTCTTC; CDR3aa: CSARDLHSSANEQFF
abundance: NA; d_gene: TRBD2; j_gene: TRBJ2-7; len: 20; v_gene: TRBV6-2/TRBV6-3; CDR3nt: TGTGCCAGCAGTTCCTCCCCGGGACGAAGGCAGCGCGGGAGCTCCTACGAGCAGTACTTC; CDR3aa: CASSSSPGRRQRGSSYEQYF
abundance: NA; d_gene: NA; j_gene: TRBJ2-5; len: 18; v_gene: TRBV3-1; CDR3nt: TGTGCCAGCAGCCAAGGAAGACTTGGCGGGACGGGCTGGGAGACCCAGTACTTC; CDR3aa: CASSQGRLGGTGWETQYF
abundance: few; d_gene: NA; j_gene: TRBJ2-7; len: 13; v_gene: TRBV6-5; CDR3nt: TGTGCCAGCAGTCCCGGGGCCAACTACGAGCAGTACTTC; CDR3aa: CASSPGANYEQYF
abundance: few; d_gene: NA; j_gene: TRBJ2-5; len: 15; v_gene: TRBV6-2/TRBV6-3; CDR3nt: TGTGCCAGCAGTTCAAAGACTAATCCTCAAGAGACCCAGTACTTC; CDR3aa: CASSSKTNPQETQYF
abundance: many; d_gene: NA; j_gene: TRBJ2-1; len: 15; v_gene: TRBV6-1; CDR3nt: TGTGCCAGCGGTAAGATCGGAGAGCGGGTCAATGAGCAGTTCTTC; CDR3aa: CASGKIGERVNEQFF
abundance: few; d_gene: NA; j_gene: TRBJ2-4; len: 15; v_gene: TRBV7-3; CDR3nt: TGTGCCAGCAGCTCCGATGGTACGGCCAAAAACATTCAGTACTTC; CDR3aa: CASSSDGTAKNIQYF
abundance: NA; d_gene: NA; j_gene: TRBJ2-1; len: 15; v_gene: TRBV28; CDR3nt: TGTGCCAGCAGCCAACTTGGGGGGAGAGGGAATGAGCAGTTCTTC; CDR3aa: CASSQLGGRGNEQFF